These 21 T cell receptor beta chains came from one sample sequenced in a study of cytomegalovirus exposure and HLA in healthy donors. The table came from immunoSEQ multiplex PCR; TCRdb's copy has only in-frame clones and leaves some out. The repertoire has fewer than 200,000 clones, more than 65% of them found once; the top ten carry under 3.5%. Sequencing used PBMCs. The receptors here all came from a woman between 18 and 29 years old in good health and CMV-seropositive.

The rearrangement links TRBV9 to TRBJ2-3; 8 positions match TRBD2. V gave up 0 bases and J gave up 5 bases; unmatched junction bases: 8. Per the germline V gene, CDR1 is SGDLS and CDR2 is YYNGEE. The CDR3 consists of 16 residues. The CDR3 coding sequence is TGTGCCAGCAGCGTAGCGATTAGCGGGAATATAGATACGCAGTATTTT. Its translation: CASSVAISGNIDTQYF.

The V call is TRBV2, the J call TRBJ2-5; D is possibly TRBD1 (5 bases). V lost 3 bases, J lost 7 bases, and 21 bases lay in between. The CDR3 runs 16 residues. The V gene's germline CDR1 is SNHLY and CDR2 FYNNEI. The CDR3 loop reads CASSDGYADSSVTQYF. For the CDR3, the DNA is TGTGCCAGCAGTGATGGGTATGCTGACAGCTCGGTGACCCAGTACTTC.

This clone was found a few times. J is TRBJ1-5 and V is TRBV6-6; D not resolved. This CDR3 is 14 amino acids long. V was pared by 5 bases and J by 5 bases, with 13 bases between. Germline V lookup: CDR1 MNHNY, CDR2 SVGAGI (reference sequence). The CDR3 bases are TGTGCCAGCAGTGGCGGAAAAGTTGATCAGCCCCAGCATTTT. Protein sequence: CASSGGKVDQPQHF.

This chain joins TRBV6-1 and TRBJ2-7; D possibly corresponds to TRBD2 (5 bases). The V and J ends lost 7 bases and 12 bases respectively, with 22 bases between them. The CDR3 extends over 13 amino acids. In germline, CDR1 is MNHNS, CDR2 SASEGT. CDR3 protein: CASTLAPDRLGYF. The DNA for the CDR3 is TGTGCCAGCACCCTAGCACCAGACCGCCTTGGGTACTTC.

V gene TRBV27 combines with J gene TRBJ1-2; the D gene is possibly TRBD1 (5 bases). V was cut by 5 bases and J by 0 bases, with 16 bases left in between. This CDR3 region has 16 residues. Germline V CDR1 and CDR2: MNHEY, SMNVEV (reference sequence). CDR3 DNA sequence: TGTGCCAGCAGTGGGGTGGGGGGACTAGCTAACTATGGCTACACCTTC. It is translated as CASSGVGGLANYGYTF.

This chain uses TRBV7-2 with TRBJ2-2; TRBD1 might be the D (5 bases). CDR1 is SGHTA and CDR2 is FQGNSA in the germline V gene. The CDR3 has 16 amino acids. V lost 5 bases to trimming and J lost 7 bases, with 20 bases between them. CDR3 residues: CASSLGSPGIGGELFF. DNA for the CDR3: TGTGCCAGCAGCCTAGGGTCCCCAGGGATCGGCGGGGAGCTGTTTTTT.

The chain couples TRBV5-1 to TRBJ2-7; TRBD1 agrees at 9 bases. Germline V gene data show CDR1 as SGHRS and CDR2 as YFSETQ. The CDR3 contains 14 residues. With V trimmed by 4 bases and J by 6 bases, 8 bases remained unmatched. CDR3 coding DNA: TGCGCCAGCAGCAGGGGACAGGGATTCAGCGAGCAGTACTTC. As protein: CASSRGQGFSEQYF.

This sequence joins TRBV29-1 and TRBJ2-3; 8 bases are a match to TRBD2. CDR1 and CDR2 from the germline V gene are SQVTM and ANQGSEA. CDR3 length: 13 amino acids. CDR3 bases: TGCAGTTCCGGGGGGGGAAGCACAGATACGCAGTATTTT. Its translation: CSSGGGSTDTQYF.

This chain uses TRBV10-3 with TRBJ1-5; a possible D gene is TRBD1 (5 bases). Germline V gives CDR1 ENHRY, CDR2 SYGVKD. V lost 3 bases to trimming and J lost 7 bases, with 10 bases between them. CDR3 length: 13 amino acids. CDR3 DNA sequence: TGTGCCATCAGTGAAGCAGGGAACCAGCCCCAGCATTTT. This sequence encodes CAISEAGNQPQHF.

In DNA, the CDR3 is TGCAGTGTGGACAAGCAAGAGACCCAGTACTTC. It is translated as CSVDKQETQYF. The chain is built from TRBV20-1 and TRBJ2-5; a weak D match, TRBD1 (5 bases). This CDR3 has 11 residues. Germline values: CDR1 DFQATT, CDR2 SNEGSKA (reference sequence). V was trimmed by 7 bases and J by 2 bases, leaving 8 bases between them.

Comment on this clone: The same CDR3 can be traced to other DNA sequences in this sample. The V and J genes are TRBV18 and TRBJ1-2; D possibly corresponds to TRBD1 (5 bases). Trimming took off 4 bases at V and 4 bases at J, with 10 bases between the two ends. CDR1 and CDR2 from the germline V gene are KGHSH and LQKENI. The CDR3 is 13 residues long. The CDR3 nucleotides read TGTGCCAGCTCACGAGACAGAACCTATGGCTACACCTTC. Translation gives CASSRDRTYGYTF. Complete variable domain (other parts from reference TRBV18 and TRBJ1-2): NAGVMQNPRHLVRRRGQEARLRCSPMKGHSHVYWYRQLPEEGLKFMVYLQKENIIDESGMPKERFSAEFPKEGPSILRIQQVVRGDSAAYFCASSRDRTYGYTFGSGTRLTVV.

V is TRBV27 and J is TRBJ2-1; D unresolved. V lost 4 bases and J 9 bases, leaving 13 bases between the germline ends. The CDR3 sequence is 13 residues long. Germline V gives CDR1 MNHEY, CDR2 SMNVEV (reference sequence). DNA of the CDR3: TGTGCCAGCAGTTATGCGACGTGGAGTGAGCAGTTCTTC. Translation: CASSYATWSEQFF.

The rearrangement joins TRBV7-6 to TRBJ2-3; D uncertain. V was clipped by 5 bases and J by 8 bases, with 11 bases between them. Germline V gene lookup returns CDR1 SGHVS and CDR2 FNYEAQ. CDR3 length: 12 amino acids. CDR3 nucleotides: TGTGCCAGCAGCCATCCCGGTGGTACGCAGTATTTT. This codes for CASSHPGGTQYF.

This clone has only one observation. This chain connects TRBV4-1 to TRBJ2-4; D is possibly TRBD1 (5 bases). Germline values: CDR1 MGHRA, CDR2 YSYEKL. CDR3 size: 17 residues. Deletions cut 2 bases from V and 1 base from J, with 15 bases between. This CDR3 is CASSQFDQAGAKNIQYF. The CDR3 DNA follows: TGCGCCAGCAGCCAATTCGACCAAGCAGGGGCCAAAAACATTCAGTACTTC.

Here the CDR3 reads CASSRDITDTQYF. DNA of the CDR3: TGTGCCAGCAGTCGGGACATCACAGATACGCAGTATTTT. The gene calls are TRBV2 and TRBJ2-3, with D maybe TRBD1 (6 bases). CDR1 is SNHLY, CDR2 FYNNEI, per germline. The CDR3 loop spans 13 amino acids. Trimming took off 5 bases at V and 2 bases at J, with 8 bases between the two ends.

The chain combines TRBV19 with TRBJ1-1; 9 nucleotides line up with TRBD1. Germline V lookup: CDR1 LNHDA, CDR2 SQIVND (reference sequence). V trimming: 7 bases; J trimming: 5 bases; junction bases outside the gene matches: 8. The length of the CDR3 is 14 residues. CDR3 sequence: CASTGQGTLTEAFF. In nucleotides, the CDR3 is TGTGCCAGTACCGGACAGGGGACGTTAACTGAAGCTTTCTTT. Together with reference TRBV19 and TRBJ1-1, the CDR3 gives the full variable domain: DGGITQSPKYLFRKEGQNVTLSCEQNLNHDAMYWYRQDPGQGLRLIYYSQIVNDFQKGDIAEGYSVSREKKESFPLTVTSAQKNPTAFYLCASTGQGTLTEAFFGQGTRLTVV.

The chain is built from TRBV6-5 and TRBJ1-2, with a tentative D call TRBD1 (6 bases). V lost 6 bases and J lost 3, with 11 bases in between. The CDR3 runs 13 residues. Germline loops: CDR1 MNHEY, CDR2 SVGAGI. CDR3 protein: CASSLDSHYGYTF. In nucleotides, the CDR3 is TGTGCCAGCAGCTTGGACAGCCACTATGGCTACACCTTC.

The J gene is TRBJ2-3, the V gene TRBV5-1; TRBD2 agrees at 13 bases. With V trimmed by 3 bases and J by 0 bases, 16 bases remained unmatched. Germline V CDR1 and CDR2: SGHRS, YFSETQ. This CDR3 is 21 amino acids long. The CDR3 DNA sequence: TGCGCCAGCAGCTACTCTGCTCTGACTAGCGGGGGGTCTCCTAGCACAGATACGCAGTATTTT. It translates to CASSYSALTSGGSPSTDTQYF.

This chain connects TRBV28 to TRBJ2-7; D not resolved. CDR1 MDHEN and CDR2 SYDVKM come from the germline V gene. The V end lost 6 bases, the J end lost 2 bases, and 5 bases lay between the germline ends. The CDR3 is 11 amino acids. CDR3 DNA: TGTGCCAGCAGCCGTACCTACGAGCAGTACTTC. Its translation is CASSRTYEQYF. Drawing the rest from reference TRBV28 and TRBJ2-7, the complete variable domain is DVKVTQSSRYLVKRTGEKVFLECVQDMDHENMFWYRQDPGLGLRLIYFSYDVKMKEKGDIPEGYSVSREKKERFSLILESASTNQTSMYLCASSRTYEQYFGPGTRLTVT.

CDR3 loop: CASRAPSSGGTTGELFF. The CDR3 bases are TGTGCCAGCAGAGCCCCCTCTAGCGGGGGCACCACCGGGGAGCTGTTTTTT. This chain connects TRBV7-9 to TRBJ2-2; 10 nucleotides agree with TRBD2. The CDR3 totals 17 residues. V was clipped by 6 bases and J by 4 bases; unmatched bases: 11. Germline values: CDR1 SEHNR, CDR2 FQNEAQ (reference sequence).

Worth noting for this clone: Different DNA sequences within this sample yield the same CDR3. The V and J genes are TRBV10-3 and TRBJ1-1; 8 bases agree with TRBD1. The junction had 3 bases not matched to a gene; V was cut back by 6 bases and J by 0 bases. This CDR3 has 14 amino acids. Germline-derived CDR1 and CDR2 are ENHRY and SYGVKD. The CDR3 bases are TGTGCCATCAGCGGACAGGGTCTGAACACTGAAGCTTTCTTT. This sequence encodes CAISGQGLNTEAFF.